These 30 T cell receptor beta chains originate from one sample sequenced in a study of post-analysis software for immune sequencing data (dated by TCRdb to about 2015). The full study reports these points: Patients showed significantly higher frequencies than controls for about 5 TRBV segments, among them TRBV5-6, TRBV5-1 and TRBV20-1.

These receptors have no known antigen. The library was prepared using PCR. TCRdb records Illumina HiSeq 2500 as the sequencer. Unique molecular identifiers were incorporated into TCR beta cDNA libraries to reduce PCR and sequencing biases. TCRdb reran the public reads through fastp at Q25 and MiXCR, keeping productive beta chains. Entries are consolidated by CDR3 protein sequence, retaining the most common genes and DNA. Here the sample has about 190,000 distinct CDR3 sequences; about 30% occur a single time. The ten biggest clones cover roughly 3.5% of the sample. Sequenced: blood. These receptors all come from a girl younger than 18 with multiple sclerosis.

This clonotype occurred many times. The rearrangement links TRBV19 to TRBJ2-7; D is undetermined. Trimming cost V 5 bases and J 1 base, with 12 bases left between them. CDR1 is LNHDA and CDR2 is SQIVND in the germline V gene (reference sequence). The CDR3 covers 14 residues. In DNA form, the CDR3 reads TGTGCCAGTAGTCGATTGGGTAGTTCCTACGAGCAGTACTTC. This codes for CASSRLGSSYEQYF. Complete variable domain (other parts from reference TRBV19 and TRBJ2-7): DGGITQSPKYLFRKEGQNVTLSCEQNLNHDAMYWYRQDPGQGLRLIYYSQIVNDFQKGDIAEGYSVSREKKESFPLTVTSAQKNPTAFYLCASSRLGSSYEQYFGPGTRLTVT.

This clonotype came up many times. The gene calls are TRBV20-1 and TRBJ1-1, with D maybe TRBD1 (5 bases). CDR3 length: 14 residues. V lost 1 base to trimming and J lost 1 base, with 10 bases between them. The germline V gene has CDR1 DFQATT and CDR2 SNEGSKA (reference sequence). The CDR3 DNA reads as TGCAGTGCTAGAGTTAGGGGCCCGAACACTGAAGCTTTCTTT. Its protein is CSARVRGPNTEAFF.

This clonotype was detected only a few times. The genes are TRBV7-2 and TRBJ2-1; 9 nucleotides match TRBD1. CDR3 size: 15 residues. Trimming removed 5 bases from V and 7 bases from J; junction bases left unmatched: 9. From germline, CDR1 is SGHTA and CDR2 FQGNSA. The CDR3 DNA is TGTGCCAGCAGCCCGTGGACAGGGGTGACGAATGAGCAGTTCTTC. This translates into CASSPWTGVTNEQFF.

This clonotype was recorded at least ten times. J is TRBJ1-1 and V is TRBV5-1; no clear D. The germline gives CDR1 SGHRS, CDR2 YFSETQ. V lost 4 bases and J lost 0, with 13 bases in between. The CDR3 runs 15 residues. CDR3 DNA: TGCGCCAGCAGCCCAGACATAAACATGAACACTGAAGCTTTCTTT. Protein: CASSPDINMNTEAFF.

V is TRBV5-1 and J is TRBJ1-1, with D perhaps TRBD1 (6 bases). The CDR3 has 16 amino acids. Germline V gene data show CDR1 as SGHRS and CDR2 as YFSETQ. Trimming removed 0 bases from V and 1 base from J, with 13 bases in between. Here the CDR3 reads CASSLAVGAKNTEAFF. The CDR3 DNA reads TGCGCCAGCAGCTTGGCCGTGGGGGCCAAGAACACTGAAGCTTTCTTT.

This clonotype was recorded many times. CDR3 sequence (DNA): TGTGCCAGCAGCTTACACAGTGGAACGCCCCAGCATTTT. As protein: CASSLHSGTPQHF. The rearrangement joins TRBV7-3 to TRBJ1-5; no clear D gene. Germline CDR1 and CDR2: SGHTA and FQGTGA. The CDR3 is made up of 13 amino acids. The V end lost 2 bases, the J end lost 9 bases, and 11 bases lay between the germline ends.

In its sample, this clonotype was seen a few times. The junction shows a germline mismatch at one end, possibly a read error. This chain connects TRBV10-1 to TRBJ2-2; 9 bases align to TRBD1. Germline CDR1 is WNHNN and CDR2 is SYGVQD (reference sequence). This CDR3 contains 15 residues. The CDR3 region is CASSEGTGNTGERFF. CDR3 DNA sequence: TGCGCCAGCAGTGAGGGGACAGGGAACACCGGGGAGCGGTTTTTT.

The chain employs TRBV30 and TRBJ2-1, with unresolved D. The CDR3 runs 16 residues. CDR1 and CDR2 from the germline V gene are GTSNPN and SVGIG (reference sequence). Deletions cut 0 bases from V and 0 bases from J, with 12 bases between. CDR3 in amino acids: CAWSVRSLSSYNEQFF. For the CDR3, the DNA is TGTGCCTGGAGTGTACGGAGTTTGAGCTCCTACAATGAGCAGTTCTTC.

In its sample, this clonotype was seen a few times. DNA for the CDR3: TGCAGTGCTAGGGTAGACAGGGCTACGCAGTATTTT. Residues: CSARVDRATQYF. The chain is built from TRBV20-1 and TRBJ2-3; TRBD1 aligns across 7 bases. J lost 8 bases, V lost 3 bases, and 5 bases had no gene match. The CDR3 is made up of 12 amino acids. Per the germline V gene, CDR1 is DFQATT and CDR2 is SNEGSKA (reference sequence).

This clonotype was picked up many times. This chain connects TRBV20-1 to TRBJ2-7; D is unresolved. The CDR3 loop spans 9 amino acids. The V and J ends lost 6 bases and 3 bases respectively, with 3 bases between them. Germline V gene sequence: CDR1 DFQATT, CDR2 SNEGSKA (reference sequence). The CDR3 nucleotides are TGCAGTGCAAACTACGAGCAGTACTTC. Translating it yields CSANYEQYF.

This chain uses TRBV18 with TRBJ1-5, with 7 bases matching TRBD1. CDR3 size: 18 residues. The ends lost 3 bases at V and 1 base at J; junction bases unmatched: 12. Germline CDR1 reads KGHSH; CDR2 reads LQKENI. CDR3 DNA sequence: TGTGCCAGCTCACCTATGGCCGTGACAGGGAGCAGCAATCAGCCCCAGCATTTT. This sequence encodes CASSPMAVTGSSNQPQHF.

There are many counts of this clonotype. The rearrangement joins TRBV29-1 to TRBJ2-1; 11 bases are a match to TRBD1. CDR3 length equals 14 residues. The J segment lost 4 bases and the V segment lost 4 bases, leaving 3 bases of the junction unmatched. The germline V gene encodes CDR1 SQVTM and CDR2 ANQGSEA. This CDR3 is CSVAGTGGYNEQFF. The DNA of the CDR3 is TGCAGCGTTGCGGGGACAGGGGGATACAATGAGCAGTTCTTC.

This clonotype was found many times. The CDR3 DNA is TGCAGTGCTAGAGATGGTGGTAGCGGCACCTACAATGAGCAGTTCTTC. Its protein product is CSARDGGSGTYNEQFF. J is TRBJ2-1 and V is TRBV20-1; D is possibly TRBD2 (6 bases). From germline, CDR1 is DFQATT and CDR2 SNEGSKA (reference sequence). This CDR3 has 16 residues. Deletions cut 0 bases from V and 2 bases from J, with 14 bases between.

The V call is TRBV20-1, the J call TRBJ2-1; 13 bases line up with TRBD2. The V gene's germline CDR1 is DFQATT and CDR2 SNEGSKA (reference sequence). Unmatched junction bases numbered 5, after V lost 4 bases and J lost 8 bases. The CDR3 contains 14 residues. The CDR3 region has the DNA TGCAGTGCTACGACTAGCGGGGGGCCCTATGAGCAGTTCTTC. Encoded protein: CSATTSGGPYEQFF.

In its sample, this clonotype was seen a few times. The chain has TRBV6-5 and TRBJ1-6; 10 nucleotides agree with TRBD1. Germline-derived CDR1 and CDR2 are MNHEY and SVGAGI. V lost 6 bases, J lost 10 bases, and 9 bases stayed unmatched. The CDR3 is made up of 15 amino acids. The CDR3 sequence: CASRSRQGAQSPLHF. CDR3 DNA: TGTGCCAGCAGAAGTAGACAGGGGGCGCAGTCACCCCTCCACTTT.

The gene calls are TRBV4-1 and TRBJ2-1; 7 nucleotides agree with TRBD2. J was trimmed by 2 bases and V by 1 base; bases with no gene match: 5. The CDR3 sequence is 16 residues long. Germline V lookup: CDR1 MGHRA, CDR2 YSYEKL. CDR3 DNA: TGCGCCAGCAGCCAAGCCTGGGCGGGAGCCTACAATGAGCAGTTCTTC. This codes for CASSQAWAGAYNEQFF.

This clonotype has more than one count but fewer than ten. The V and J genes are TRBV4-1 and TRBJ1-1; 8 nucleotides line up with TRBD1. The V gene's germline CDR1 is MGHRA and CDR2 YSYEKL. The CDR3 runs to 14 residues. Germline trimming cut 4 bases from V and 3 bases from J; bases unmatched to any gene: 4. In nucleotides, the CDR3 is TGCGCCAGCAGCCTATCGACAGGGGACACTGAAGCTTTCTTT. Translation gives CASSLSTGDTEAFF.

The chain employs TRBV11-2 and TRBJ2-5; the D gene is possibly TRBD2 (6 bases). Trimming took off 5 bases at V and 3 bases at J, with 16 bases between the two ends. CDR3 length: 15 residues. Germline V gene sequence: CDR1 SGHAT, CDR2 FQNNGV. The CDR3 sequence: CASSPITSRKETQYF. CDR3 nucleotides: TGTGCCAGCAGCCCGATAACTAGCCGTAAAGAGACCCAGTACTTC.

This clonotype was picked up a small number of times. The chain couples TRBV21-1 to TRBJ1-1; the table gives TRBD1 as D, unverified against the DNA. TRBV21-1 is deemed a pseudogene. CDR3 length equals 12 residues. This CDR3 reads CARGQGAGEAFF. CDR3 in DNA: TGTGCCAGGGGACAGGGGGCGGGTGAAGCTTTCTTT.

In this sample, this clonotype turned up many times. This chain joins TRBV20-1 and TRBJ2-7, with a tentative D call TRBD2 (7 bases). Looked up from germline, CDR1 is DFQATT and CDR2 is SNEGSKA (reference sequence). V gave up 8 bases and J gave up 3 bases, with 23 bases separating them. This CDR3 contains 15 residues. This CDR3 is CSLRKSGGTDYEQYF. The CDR3 coding sequence is TGCAGTCTCCGAAAGTCGGGGGGCACAGACTACGAGCAGTACTTC.

This clonotype has more than one count but fewer than ten. This chain connects TRBV24-1 to TRBJ2-1; 9 bases are shared with TRBD1. CDR1 is KGHDR and CDR2 is SFDVKD in the germline V gene. CDR3 length equals 15 residues. The trim removed 2 bases at V and 15 bases at J, leaving 13 bases unmatched. The CDR3 sequence is CATSDWPGQGGSWFF. The CDR3 DNA sequence: TGTGCCACCAGTGATTGGCCGGGACAGGGCGGTTCGTGGTTCTTC.

In its sample, this clonotype was seen many times. The rearrangement links TRBV7-3 to TRBJ2-7, with 10 bases identical to TRBD2. The CDR3 is made up of 17 amino acids. Germline V gene lookup returns CDR1 SGHTA and CDR2 FQGTGA. The V gene end was trimmed by 5 bases and the J gene end by 7 bases; junction bases not matched to a gene: 17. As DNA, the CDR3 is TGTGCCAGCAGCCTAGCCCCTAGCGGGGGCATAAAGGGGGAGCAGTACTTC. The encoded protein is CASSLAPSGGIKGEQYF. Filled out from reference TRBV7-3 and TRBJ2-7, the complete variable domain reads GAGVSQTPSNKVTEKGKYVELRCDPISGHTALYWYRQSLGQGPEFLIYFQGTGAADDSGLPNDRFFAVRPEGSVSTLKIQRTERGDSAVYLCASSLAPSGGIKGEQYFGPGTRLTVT.

The CDR3 nucleotides are TGTGCCAGCACCAAAAACAACTGGGACAGATCCTACGAGCAGTACTTC. Amino acids: CASTKNNWDRSYEQYF. The gene calls are TRBV2 and TRBJ2-7; 7 positions agree with TRBD1. V shed 7 bases, J shed 1 base, and the junction held 13 bases outside the gene matches. Germline values: CDR1 SNHLY, CDR2 FYNNEI. CDR3 length: 16 residues.

This clonotype was counted ten times or more. The CDR3, as DNA: TGTGCCAGCAGTTACTCGATTGGGGGCGGCTATGGCTACACCTTC. It translates to CASSYSIGGGYGYTF. This chain joins TRBV6-5 and TRBJ1-2; TRBD1 might be the D (6 bases). V gave up 0 bases and J gave up 4 bases, with 12 bases separating them. Germline CDR1 MNHEY, CDR2 SVGAGI. The CDR3 has 15 amino acids.

This clonotype was detected ten times or more. The gene calls are TRBV6-5 and TRBJ2-1, with a possible D match to TRBD2 (5 bases). This CDR3 spans 15 amino acids. Per the germline V gene, CDR1 is MNHEY and CDR2 is SVGAGI. The V and J ends lost 7 bases and 4 bases respectively, with 17 bases between them. CDR3: CASTNWGGGYNEQFF. CDR3 nucleotide sequence: TGTGCCAGCACCAACTGGGGTGGCGGGTACAATGAGCAGTTCTTC.

The chain is built from TRBV2 and TRBJ2-5; D might be TRBD2 (5 bases). Trimming left V 10 bases short and J 2 bases short, with 20 bases between. Germline CDR1 is SNHLY and CDR2 is FYNNEI. The CDR3 runs to 15 residues. The CDR3 is CATSSWLDIQETQYF. CDR3 DNA: TGTGCCACCTCTAGCTGGCTAGATATACAAGAGACCCAGTACTTC.

This clonotype has ten or more counts. The V gene is TRBV2, the J gene TRBJ2-1; D is unclear. The CDR3 is 12 amino acids. Germline V gives CDR1 SNHLY, CDR2 FYNNEI. Trimming removed 3 bases from V and 3 bases from J, with 3 bases in between. CDR3 in amino acids: CASSDGYNEQFF. CDR3 DNA sequence: TGTGCCAGCAGTGACGGCTACAATGAGCAGTTCTTC.

As DNA, the CDR3 is TGTGCCAGCAGACCGCCGGGACCAACTAAAAGCCACGAGCAGTACTTC. Translated: CASRPPGPTKSHEQYF. This rearrangement joins TRBV6-6 to TRBJ2-7; D tentatively fits TRBD1 or TRBD2 (5 bases each). Germline loops: CDR1 MNHNY, CDR2 SVGAGI (reference sequence). V was shortened by 6 bases and J by 5 bases, with 23 bases between the two germline ends. This CDR3 is built from 16 residues.

V is TRBV20-1 and J is TRBJ2-6, with TRBD1 matching over 9 bases. Germline CDR1 is DFQATT and CDR2 is SNEGSKA (reference sequence). V lost 6 bases and J lost 3; bases outside the gene matches: 6. The CDR3 runs to 15 residues. The CDR3 loop reads CSATQGAVGANVLTF. The CDR3 DNA reads TGCAGTGCCACACAGGGGGCAGTTGGGGCCAACGTCCTGACTTTC.

This clonotype has a handful of counts. V is TRBV21-1 and J is TRBJ2-7; the D segment call TRBD2 is taken from the table without a DNA check. TRBV21-1 is termed a pseudogene. The CDR3 length is 20 residues. The CDR3 region has the DNA TGTGCCAGCAGCAAAGGGACCCTGGGGACTAGCGGGACGAGCTCCTACGAGCAGTACTTC. It is translated as CASSKGTLGTSGTSSYEQYF.